A single sample is the source of the 24 T cell receptor beta chains below, sequenced in a study of post-analysis software for immune sequencing data. The study's findings and limits: When patients were compared with controls, four or five TRBV segments were more frequent, TRBV5-6, TRBV5-1 and TRBV20-1 among them.

The library was made from cDNA and included unique molecular identifiers. TCRdb analysed the PCR reads with MiXCR anew, one entry per CDR3 protein. Of about 820,000 distinct CDR3 sequences in the sample, under 70% were seen once. These receptors have no known antigen. The sequencing sample was made of blood. Receptor source: a girl aged 5 to 17 with multiple sclerosis.

The V and J genes are TRBV5-1 and TRBJ2-7; maybe TRBD1 (7 bases). The CDR3 covers 15 residues. Between the trimmed V and J ends, which lost 0 bases and 2 bases, there was a span of 12 bases. The V gene's germline CDR1 is SGHRS and CDR2 YFSETQ. The CDR3 sequence is CASSLGARGAYEQYF. CDR3 sequence (DNA): TGCGCCAGCAGCTTGGGGGCCAGGGGGGCCTACGAGCAGTACTTC.

The chain uses TRBV29-1 and TRBJ2-4, with a tentative D call TRBD2 (6 bases). V was shortened by 1 base and J by 6 bases, with 13 bases between the two germline ends. The germline V gene has CDR1 SQVTM and CDR2 ANQGSEA. The CDR3 has 14 residues. CDR3 nucleotide sequence: TGCAGCGTTGAAGGTTCGGAGGGCCGAAACATTCAGTACTTC. Translation: CSVEGSEGRNIQYF. Combining the CDR3 with reference TRBV29-1 and TRBJ2-4 gives the whole variable domain SAVISQKPSRDICQRGTSLTIQCQVDSQVTMMFWYRQQPGQSLTLIATANQGSEATYESGFVIDKFPISRPNLTFSTLTVSNMSPEDSSIYLCSVEGSEGRNIQYFGAGTRLSVL.

V gene TRBV27 combines with J gene TRBJ2-1; D is undetermined. Trimming shortened V by 1 base and J by 8 bases, and 9 bases separated the two germline ends. The CDR3 totals 13 residues. The V gene's germline CDR1 is MNHEY and CDR2 SMNVEV (reference sequence). The CDR3 reads CASSLFNAYEQFF. CDR3 sequence (DNA): TGTGCCAGCAGTTTATTTAATGCTTATGAGCAGTTCTTC.

This clonotype was counted only a few times. V and J are TRBV29-1 and TRBJ1-2; unclear D gene. With 3 bases removed from V and 8 bases from J, the gap between germline ends came to 10 bases. This CDR3 region has 11 residues. Germline loops: CDR1 SQVTM, CDR2 ANQGSEA. The CDR3 sequence: CSVDGLQGYTF. The CDR3 DNA is TGCAGCGTTGATGGACTTCAAGGCTACACCTTC.

This sequence joins TRBV5-1 and TRBJ2-1; maybe TRBD2 (5 bases). This CDR3 has 13 residues. V dropped 1 base and J dropped 8 bases, with 10 bases sitting between them. Per the germline V gene, CDR1 is SGHRS and CDR2 is YFSETQ. DNA of the CDR3: TGCGCCAGCAGCTTGCAGAATAGCGATGAGCAGTTCTTC. Residues: CASSLQNSDEQFF.

This clonotype is a singleton in its sample. The rearrangement joins TRBV2 to TRBJ2-3; the match to TRBD2 covers 7 bases. CDR1 SNHLY and CDR2 FYNNEI come from the germline V gene. Trimming took 8 bases from V and 0 from J; bases not matched to a gene: 11. The CDR3 consists of 16 residues. The CDR3 spells CASALTSLISTDTQYF. DNA for the CDR3: TGTGCCAGCGCCCTGACTAGCCTGATTAGCACAGATACGCAGTATTTT.

This clonotype was seen more than once but under ten times. The chain combines TRBV20-1 with TRBJ2-7; D is possibly TRBD1 (6 bases). The CDR3 runs 13 residues. V lost 5 bases and J lost 0, with 11 bases in between. The germline V gene encodes CDR1 DFQATT and CDR2 SNEGSKA (reference sequence). In DNA, the CDR3 is TGCAGTGCTGTACAGGGTTCCTCCTACGAGCAGTACTTC. This codes for CSAVQGSSYEQYF.

This clonotype was seen a few times. The V and J genes are TRBV12-3 or TRBV12-4 and TRBJ2-1; 9 bases map to TRBD1. V gave up 3 bases and J gave up 7 bases; unmatched junction bases: 7. This CDR3 contains 15 residues. In DNA form, the CDR3 reads TGTGCCAGCAGTTTCCCGGGACAGGGTGTGAATGAGCAGTTCTTC. Amino acids: CASSFPGQGVNEQFF.

As DNA, the CDR3 is TGCAGTGCTCCCCCGGGACAGGCGACGTCGGGAGGCTACACCTTC. It yields the protein CSAPPGQATSGGYTF. The chain links TRBV20-1 to TRBJ1-2, with 8 bases aligning to TRBD1. CDR1 and CDR2 from the germline V gene are DFQATT and SNEGSKA (reference sequence). CDR3 size: 15 residues. Trimming took 5 bases from V and 8 from J; bases not matched to a gene: 16.

This chain joins TRBV7-9 and TRBJ2-5, with 10 bases lining up with TRBD2. From germline, CDR1 is SEHNR and CDR2 FQNEAQ (reference sequence). The CDR3 length is 18 residues. Unmatched junction bases numbered 12, after V lost 2 bases and J lost 3 bases. The CDR3 DNA reads TGTGCCAGCAGCTTAACCTCTTCAAATAGCGGGAGGAAAGAGACCCAGTACTTC. This encodes CASSLTSSNSGRKETQYF.

This clonotype was observed once. The chain links TRBV27 to TRBJ2-7; TRBD2 aligns across 8 bases. The end of the DNA aligns better with TRBJ2-5, so the J call may be wrong. CDR3 length: 15 amino acids. The germline gives CDR1 MNHEY, CDR2 SMNVEV (reference sequence). CDR3: CASSDAAGAGETQYF. The CDR3 DNA sequence: TGTGCCAGCAGTGACGCAGCGGGAGCGGGAGAGACCCAGTACTTC.

The chain uses TRBV7-3 and TRBJ2-6; the match to TRBD1 covers 7 bases. The CDR3 spans 17 residues. The germline V gene encodes CDR1 SGHTA and CDR2 FQGTGA. Unmatched junction bases numbered 8, after V lost 5 bases and J lost 1 base. CDR3 residues: CASSTQGWISGANVLTF. CDR3 nucleotides: TGTGCCAGCAGCACACAGGGGTGGATATCTGGGGCCAACGTCCTGACTTTC.

This rearrangement joins TRBV29-1 to TRBJ2-7, with 9 nucleotides matching TRBD1. J was trimmed by 1 base and V by 0 bases; bases with no gene match: 7. CDR1 is SQVTM and CDR2 is ANQGSEA in the germline V gene. CDR3 size: 16 residues. CDR3 loop: CSVEDPTGGSSYEQYF. CDR3 DNA: TGCAGCGTTGAAGACCCGACAGGGGGTTCTTCCTACGAGCAGTACTTC.

This clonotype has at least ten counts. This chain connects TRBV6-5 to TRBJ2-7; no clear D gene. V lost 6 bases to trimming and J lost 2 bases, with 5 bases between them. CDR1 and CDR2 (germline): MNHEY, SVGAGI. This CDR3 region has 11 residues. The CDR3 region has the DNA TGTGCCAGCAGAGGCACCTACGAGCAGTACTTC. It is translated as CASRGTYEQYF.

The chain uses TRBV7-3 and TRBJ2-3; D assignment may be TRBD1 or TRBD2 (6 bases each). CDR1 is SGHTA, CDR2 FQGTGA, per germline. V lost 5 bases and J lost 1, with 16 bases in between. CDR3 length: 16 residues. As DNA, the CDR3 is TGTGCCAGCAGCGAAAGGGGGACTTTACGCACAGATACGCAGTATTTT. It encodes CASSERGTLRTDTQYF.

This chain joins TRBV2 and TRBJ2-7; D not certain. The germline V gene encodes CDR1 SNHLY and CDR2 FYNNEI. The V gene lost 1 base and the J gene lost 1 base, with 8 bases spanning the gap. The CDR3 consists of 14 residues. DNA of the CDR3: TGTGCCAGCAGTGAAGTAGATTTATCCTACGAGCAGTACTTC. Protein product: CASSEVDLSYEQYF.

This chain uses TRBV28 with TRBJ2-1; no firm D call. In germline, CDR1 is MDHEN, CDR2 SYDVKM. V was trimmed by 2 bases and J by 8 bases, leaving 13 bases between them. The CDR3 length is 14 residues. In nucleotides, the CDR3 is TGTGCCAGCAGTTTACAAACCGTCCAGGATGAGCAGTTCTTC. It specifies CASSLQTVQDEQFF.

In regard to this clonotype: This is likely a read error, given that the CDR3 carries no conserved phenylalanine or tryptophan at its end. The gene calls are TRBV7-2 and TRBJ2-3; D is unclear. This CDR3 has 13 residues. V was cut by 1 base and J by 1 base, with 3 bases left in between. CDR1 is SGHTA, CDR2 FQGNSA, per germline. The CDR3 DNA is TGTGCCAGCAGCTTAGGCCGCACAGATACGCAGTATATT. Translating gives CASSLGRTDTQYI.

V and J are TRBV20-1 and TRBJ2-6, with D perhaps matching TRBD1 (6 bases). This CDR3 has 16 amino acids. The V end lost 4 bases, the J end lost 4 bases, and 17 bases lay between the germline ends. Per germline, CDR1 DFQATT and CDR2 SNEGSKA (reference sequence). The CDR3 DNA follows: TGCAGTGCTAACGGCGCGCAGGGGACGGGGGCCAACGTCCTGACTTTC. This encodes CSANGAQGTGANVLTF.

This chain joins TRBV5-1 and TRBJ2-1, with D perhaps being TRBD1 or TRBD2 (5 bases each). V dropped 7 bases and J dropped 4 bases, with 18 bases sitting between them. The CDR3 has 15 residues. The germline V gene encodes CDR1 SGHRS and CDR2 YFSETQ. The CDR3, as DNA: TGCGCCAGCGGCAACCGGGACGGTGGGTACAATGAGCAGTTCTTC. Translated, it gives CASGNRDGGYNEQFF.

The chain is built from TRBV20-1 and TRBJ2-3; 9 bases are shared with TRBD2. This CDR3 region has 16 residues. Germline V gene lookup returns CDR1 DFQATT and CDR2 SNEGSKA (reference sequence). V was pared by 6 bases and J by 0 bases, with 10 bases of the junction left unmatched. CDR3 amino acids: CSAPSASGASTDTQYF. The CDR3 DNA reads TGCAGTGCCCCCTCGGCTAGCGGGGCTAGCACAGATACGCAGTATTTT.

Comments on this clonotype: The junction departs from the called germline gene at one end, perhaps through a read error. The V gene is TRBV7-2, the J gene TRBJ2-3; D not certain. CDR1 and CDR2 (germline): SGHTA, FQGNSA. This CDR3 is built from 12 residues. CDR3 in amino acids: CVSSHYTDTQYF. The CDR3 DNA follows: TGTGTCAGCAGCCACTACACAGATACGCAGTATTTT.

This chain connects TRBV29-1 to TRBJ2-7; D is perhaps TRBD2 (7 bases). Trimming shortened V by 3 bases and J by 2 bases, and 11 bases separated the two germline ends. There are 13 residues in the CDR3. CDR1 is SQVTM, CDR2 ANQGSEA, per germline. This CDR3 reads CSVDGGGTYEQYF. The CDR3 DNA follows: TGCAGCGTTGACGGCGGGGGCACCTACGAGCAGTACTTC.

The V call is TRBV2, the J call TRBJ2-7; 8 bases map to TRBD2. CDR1 and CDR2 from the germline V gene are SNHLY and FYNNEI. The CDR3 has 11 residues. Trimming cost V 9 bases and J 4 bases; bases outside gene matches: 2. Here the CDR3 reads CARSGGYEQYF. The CDR3 DNA is TGTGCCAGGAGCGGGGGATACGAGCAGTACTTC.